Shown below are 9 T cell receptor beta chains from a single sample sequenced in a study of cytomegalovirus exposure and HLA in healthy donors. The PCR contained 60 Vbeta and 13 Jbeta primers. Using immunoSEQ multiplex PCR, the repertoire was profiled, and TCRdb retains in-frame clones only, with some absent. Its listing shows 120,000 or so clones. The sample was PBMCs. The receptors come from a young man in good health and CMV-seronegative.

As DNA, the CDR3 is TGTGCCAGCTCGAAGACAGGGGGCTTGAATCAGCCCCAGCATTTT. This sequence encodes CASSKTGGLNQPQHF. This chain links TRBV6-5 with TRBJ1-5, with 10 bases fitting TRBD1. The CDR3 is 15 amino acids. J gave up 4 bases and V 8 bases, and 8 bases lay outside the gene matches. Per germline, CDR1 MNHEY and CDR2 SVGAGI.

The J gene is TRBJ2-7, the V gene TRBV6-1, with 7 bases aligning to TRBD1. CDR1 MNHNS and CDR2 SASEGT come from the germline V gene. The CDR3 is made up of 14 amino acids. After removal of 6 bases from V and 3 bases from J, the junction contained 8 bases not matched to a gene. The CDR3: CASRYRGQVYEQYF. The CDR3 DNA reads TGTGCCAGCAGATATAGGGGGCAGGTCTACGAGCAGTACTTC.

Here the CDR3 reads CASSTGTGGGETQYF. DNA for the CDR3: TGTGCCAGCAGCACGGGGACTGGGGGTGGAGAGACCCAGTACTTC. The rearrangement uses TRBV9 and TRBJ2-5; weak D call: TRBD2 (6 bases). The CDR3 is 15 amino acids. Trimming shortened V by 4 bases and J by 4 bases, and 17 bases separated the two germline ends. Germline V gene data show CDR1 as SGDLS and CDR2 as YYNGEE.

The chain links TRBV6-4 to TRBJ2-3; 7 nucleotides line up with TRBD2. V was clipped by 0 bases and J by 6 bases; unmatched bases: 6. CDR1 MRHNA and CDR2 SNTAGT come from the germline V gene. The CDR3 totals 15 residues. The CDR3 loop is CASSDSSGEGDTQYF. Written as DNA, the CDR3 is TGTGCCAGCAGTGACTCGAGCGGGGAGGGGGATACGCAGTATTTT.

The chain couples TRBV5-8 to TRBJ1-6; the match to TRBD1 covers 8 bases. The germline gives CDR1 SGHTS, CDR2 YDEGEE. The junction had 4 bases not matched to a gene; V was cut back by 4 bases and J by 7 bases. The CDR3 is 14 amino acids. The chain's CDR3 is CASSVGQVNSPLHF. The CDR3 DNA sequence: TGTGCCAGCAGCGTGGGACAGGTCAATTCACCCCTCCACTTT.

The chain employs TRBV13 and TRBJ2-1; 9 bases align to TRBD1. The CDR3 has 15 amino acids. Per germline, CDR1 PRHDT and CDR2 FYEKMQ (reference sequence). Losses at the gene ends were 0 bases for V and 7 bases for J; bases not matched to a gene: 4. CDR3 in amino acids: CASSLGDRGYNEQFF. For the CDR3, the DNA is TGTGCCAGCAGCTTAGGGGACAGGGGTTATAATGAGCAGTTCTTC.

V and J are TRBV6-1 and TRBJ2-7, with TRBD2 as a possible D gene (6 bases). Germline-derived CDR1 and CDR2 are MNHNS and SASEGT. Trimming removed 10 bases from V and 2 bases from J, with 21 bases in between. The CDR3 covers 15 residues. The CDR3 is CAITQGGTGTYEQYF. DNA of the CDR3: TGTGCCATCACGCAGGGCGGGACGGGGACCTACGAGCAGTACTTC.

V gene TRBV7-9 combines with J gene TRBJ1-1; D uncertain. Trimming left V 5 bases short and J 1 base short, with 5 bases between. Germline V gene sequence: CDR1 SEHNR, CDR2 FQNEAQ (reference sequence). This CDR3 is built from 12 residues. The chain's CDR3 is CASSPKNTEAFF. For the CDR3, the DNA is TGTGCCAGCAGCCCCAAGAACACTGAAGCTTTCTTT.

This sequence joins TRBV5-1 and TRBJ2-7, with a tentative D call TRBD2 (6 bases). Trimming cost V 4 bases and J 6 bases, with 17 bases left between them. In germline, CDR1 is SGHRS, CDR2 YFSETQ. This CDR3 is 14 amino acids long. CDR3 coding DNA: TGCGCCAGCAGCCCACTAGCCTCGCCTGGCGAGCAGTACTTC. Translated: CASSPLASPGEQYF.